This TCR beta chain was recorded in a study of tumor-infiltrating lymphocytes in primary liver carcinoma. Notes on the study in general: Samples, which were bulk and unsorted, did not allow CD4+ and CD8+ repertoires to be compared. Tumors had a top-250-clone fraction that was significantly higher than blood (p = 0.039).

With respect to this clonotype: Its antigen is unknown.

Total RNA amounting to roughly 450 ng was the source from which TCR beta cDNA was made with a constant-region primer. Construction of TCR beta libraries relied on three successive nested multiplex PCR rounds employing slightly modified ARM-PCR. Running around 10 cycles apiece, the first two PCR rounds relied on TRBV1-TRBV30 forward primers together with a C-beta reverse primer. TCRdb reanalysed the multiplex PCR reads using MiXCR and keeps one entry per CDR3 protein. Of hundreds of thousands of distinct CDR3 sequences in the sample, 45% to 70% are singletons; the top ten hold approximately 17%. The germline V and J ends were trimmed by 1 base and 3 bases, with 12 bases remaining between them. CDR1 and CDR2 (germline): SGHDN, FVKESK. The CDR3 has 15 amino acids. Researchers drew blood RNA from unsorted whole blood and extracted germline DNA as well.

The V and J genes are TRBV14 and TRBJ1-1; TRBD1 might be the D (5 bases). The receptor was derived from a woman younger than 45 with primary liver carcinoma and hepatitis B virus infection. Sequencing was carried out using peripheral blood. CDR3 in DNA: TGTGCCAGCAGCCAAGTCTTCGGGGCGTACACTGAAGCTTTCTTT. It codes for CASSQVFGAYTEAFF.